These 32 T cell receptor beta chains came from one sample sequenced in a study of CD8+CD57+ T cells in acquired aplastic anemia. Individuals selected for sequencing had exhibited CD8+CD57+ cell expansion on flow cytometry. TCR beta VDJ and CDR3 profiles were obtained from a genomic DNA template. TCRdb processed the reads anew with MiXCR; each CDR3 protein has one entry. The repertoire holds about 240,000 distinct CDR3 sequences, 47% seen once, with less than 9% in the top ten. Sequenced sample: sorted CD4+, CD8+, or CD8+CD57+ T cells (not recorded which) from PBMCs. Receptor source: a human donor with aplastic anemia.

The chain combines TRBV4-3 with TRBJ2-3; 11 bases fit TRBD2. In germline, CDR1 is LGHNA, CDR2 YSLEER. V dropped 4 bases and J dropped 7; count of bases not matched to a gene: 13. This CDR3 is built from 17 residues. DNA for the CDR3: TGCGCCAGCAGCCCCGAGGGTAGCGGGGGGGCGGGAAATACGCAGTATTTT. Translating it yields CASSPEGSGGAGNTQYF.

This clonotype was observed at least ten times. The CDR3 region is CASRAENIRNQPQHF. The CDR3 DNA follows: TGTGCCAGCAGGGCCGAGAACATCCGCAATCAGCCCCAGCATTTT. The rearrangement uses TRBV6-6 and TRBJ1-5; the D is unclear. Germline loops: CDR1 MNHNY, CDR2 SVGAGI (reference sequence). The CDR3 is 15 residues long. The ends were cut back, 6 bases at V and 2 bases at J, with 14 bases in the middle.

About this clonotype: At one boundary the junction diverges from the germline segment, which might be a read error. The CDR3 spells CASSSGGGLSYEQYF. CDR3 DNA sequence: TGTGCCAGCAGTTCAGGCGGGGGGCTCTCCTACGAGCAGTACTTC. The rearrangement uses TRBV10-3 and TRBJ2-7; 8 bases align to TRBD2. The CDR3 has 15 amino acids. Germline values: CDR1 ENHRY, CDR2 SYGVKD.

Details on this clonotype: A much larger clone sits a single nucleotide away, making a read error possible. The rearrangement uses TRBV4-3 and TRBJ2-7, with D hard to call. The DNA end lines up better with TRBJ2-1; the J call may be wrong. This CDR3 is built from 14 residues. Germline V gene lookup returns CDR1 LGHNA and CDR2 YSLEER. The CDR3 region is CASSQAQSSYEQFF. The CDR3 nucleotides read TGCGCCAGCAGCCAAGCCCAGAGCTCCTACGAGCAGTTCTTC.

This clonotype has just a few counts. CDR3 protein: CASSLYWTGAFNEQFF. Written as DNA, the CDR3 is TGTGCCAGCAGTTTATACTGGACAGGGGCTTTCAATGAGCAGTTCTTC. V is TRBV27 and J is TRBJ2-1, with TRBD1 identical over 9 bases. CDR3 length equals 16 residues. The germline CDR1 and CDR2 sequences are MNHEY and SMNVEV (reference sequence). After removal of 1 base from V and 6 bases from J, the junction contained 7 bases not matched to a gene.

This clonotype was observed many times. The chain is built from TRBV7-2 and TRBJ2-7; D may be TRBD2 (5 bases). CDR1 and CDR2 (germline): SGHTA, FQGNSA. The ends were cut back, 5 bases at V and 6 bases at J, with 14 bases in the middle. The CDR3 consists of 13 residues. CDR3 loop: CASSLRTGSEQYF. CDR3 DNA: TGTGCCAGCAGCCTCCGGACGGGGAGCGAGCAGTACTTC.

This clonotype was counted at least ten times. The chain uses TRBV12-5 and TRBJ1-2, with TRBD1 matching 7 bases. Germline V gene data show CDR1 as LGHNT and CDR2 as FRNRAP. The length of the CDR3 is 15 residues. Losses at the gene ends were 9 bases for V and 0 bases for J; bases not matched to a gene: 10. CDR3: CASSHLTGTNYGYTF. Here the CDR3 DNA reads TGTGCTAGCTCCCACCTGACAGGGACTAACTATGGCTACACCTTC.

This clonotype was seen many times. V usage is TRBV11-2 and J usage is TRBJ1-1; possibly TRBD1 for D (5 bases). This CDR3 spans 14 amino acids. The V and J ends lost 5 bases and 5 bases respectively, with 15 bases between them. In germline, CDR1 is SGHAT, CDR2 FQNNGV. The CDR3: CASSQGRGGTEAFF. The CDR3, as DNA: TGTGCCAGCAGCCAGGGACGGGGTGGGACTGAAGCTTTCTTT.

DNA for the CDR3: TGTGCCACCAGTGACGGGACAGGGGTCGGAGCAGATACGCAGTATTTT. Translated, it gives CATSDGTGVGADTQYF. The V gene is TRBV24-1, the J gene TRBJ2-3; TRBD1 aligns across 10 bases. V shed 4 bases, J shed 4 bases, and the junction held 7 bases outside the gene matches. The germline V gene encodes CDR1 KGHDR and CDR2 SFDVKD. CDR3 length equals 16 residues.

At least ten counts were recorded for this clonotype. The gene calls are TRBV5-6 and TRBJ1-2; 12 nucleotides match TRBD1. The CDR3 totals 14 residues. The germline V gene encodes CDR1 SGHDT and CDR2 YYEEEE. V trimming: 4 bases; J trimming: 6 bases; junction bases outside the gene matches: 4. CDR3 in DNA: TGTGCCAGCAGCATAGGGACAGGGGGCGATGGCTACACCTTC. This gives the protein CASSIGTGGDGYTF.

This clonotype was seen many times. The J gene is TRBJ2-7, the V gene TRBV5-1, with 9 bases aligning to TRBD1. The V segment lost 3 bases and the J segment 6 bases; nucleotides outside the gene matches: 10. The length of the CDR3 is 15 residues. Germline-derived CDR1 and CDR2 are SGHRS and YFSETQ. The CDR3 bases are TGCGCCAGCAGCTATGCGGGCGGGACAGGGATCGAGCAGTACTTC. It is translated as CASSYAGGTGIEQYF.

The chain joins TRBV4-1 to TRBJ1-5; D is undetermined. Trimming removed 1 base at V and 7 bases at J, with 20 bases between. This CDR3 contains 17 residues. Germline assignment: CDR1 MGHRA and CDR2 YSYEKL. For the CDR3, the DNA is TGCGCCAGCAGCCAAGCTCCCCCGGGGTTACGGCGGCAGCCCCAGCATTTT. As protein: CASSQAPPGLRRQPQHF.

In regard to this clonotype: This likely comes from a read error, as the CDR3 has no conserved phenylalanine or tryptophan at its end. The chain uses TRBV19 and TRBJ1-5, with D possibly matching TRBD1 (6 bases). Germline V gene data show CDR1 as LNHDA and CDR2 as SQIVND (reference sequence). The CDR3 has 14 amino acids. Trimming took 6 bases from V and 6 from J, leaving 15 bases between them. The CDR3 coding sequence is TGTGCCAGTAGGCCAACAGGGCAGAGTCAGCCCCAGCATGTT. Translating it yields CASRPTGQSQPQHV.

In its sample, this clonotype was seen a few times. The rearrangement joins TRBV7-8 to TRBJ2-4; D possibly matches TRBD1 or TRBD2 (6 bases each). V was cut by 5 bases and J by 2 bases, with 22 bases left in between. The CDR3 totals 18 residues. Germline V gene sequence: CDR1 SGHVS, CDR2 FQNEAQ. This CDR3 reads CASSVGRGQGEPKNIQYF. CDR3 DNA sequence: TGTGCCAGCAGCGTAGGACGGGGGCAGGGAGAACCCAAAAACATTCAGTACTTC. The full variable domain, in which reference TRBV7-8 and TRBJ2-4 provide the parts outside the CDR3, is GAGVSQSPRYKVAKRGQDVALRCDPISGHVSLFWYQQALGQGPEFLTYFQNEAQLDKSGLPSDRFFAERPEGSVSTLKIQRTQQEDSAVYLCASSVGRGQGEPKNIQYFGAGTRLSVL.

As concerns this clonotype: A much larger clone differs from this one at a single base, so this may be a read error. The chain links TRBV2 to TRBJ2-7; 9 positions agree with TRBD1. Germline V gene lookup returns CDR1 SNHLY and CDR2 FYNNEI. The CDR3 extends over 15 amino acids. The CDR3 loop is CTSSKPTGGDYEQYF. The CDR3 DNA is TGTACCAGCAGCAAACCGACAGGGGGGGACTACGAGCAGTACTTC.

The gene calls are TRBV24-1 and TRBJ2-1; D not resolved. The CDR3 consists of 15 residues. Trimming took off 3 bases at V and 0 bases at J, with 8 bases between the two ends. Germline V CDR1 and CDR2: KGHDR, SFDVKD. For the CDR3, the DNA is TGTGCCACCAGTGATAACGTTGGCTCCTACAATGAGCAGTTCTTC. Translated, it gives CATSDNVGSYNEQFF.

The CDR3 loop is CACRLRGGGQETQYF. In DNA form, the CDR3 reads TGTGCATGTAGGCTCAGAGGAGGGGGACAGGAGACCCAGTACTTC. The chain uses TRBV19 and TRBJ2-5, with D possibly TRBD1 on 7 matching bases. The CDR3 loop spans 15 amino acids. CDR1 is LNHDA, CDR2 SQIVND, per germline (reference sequence).

The CDR3 DNA sequence: TGCGCCAGCAGTGAAGAAGTTTCCACGGTCTACGAGCAGTACTTC. Amino acid sequence: CASSEEVSTVYEQYF. This chain joins TRBV10-1 and TRBJ2-7; D unclear. Trimming removed 3 bases at V and 3 bases at J, with 15 bases between. Per the germline V gene, CDR1 is WNHNN and CDR2 is SYGVQD (reference sequence). The CDR3 is 15 residues long.

V is TRBV7-2 and J is TRBJ2-3, with 14 bases fitting TRBD2. This CDR3 has 16 amino acids. Germline V gene data show CDR1 as SGHTA and CDR2 as FQGNSA. V lost 5 bases, J lost 2 bases, and 3 bases stayed unmatched. CDR3: CASSQTSGGATDTQYF. In DNA, the CDR3 is TGTGCCAGCAGCCAGACTAGCGGGGGGGCCACAGATACGCAGTATTTT.

The CDR3 loop reads CASSAGTGDEKLFF. CDR3 DNA: TGTGCCAGTAGCGCCGGGACAGGGGATGAAAAACTGTTTTTT. The V gene is TRBV19, the J gene TRBJ1-4, with 10 bases aligning to TRBD1. Unmatched junction bases numbered 4, after V lost 6 bases and J lost 6 bases. The CDR3 runs 14 residues. Germline lookup yields CDR1 LNHDA and CDR2 SQIVND (reference sequence).

This clonotype was counted only a few times. This chain joins TRBV6-5 and TRBJ2-1; 9 nucleotides line up with TRBD1. The length of the CDR3 is 15 residues. Germline values: CDR1 MNHEY, CDR2 SVGAGI. V was clipped by 5 bases and J by 5 bases; unmatched bases: 7. Here the CDR3 DNA reads TGTGCCAGCAGTAGAGGGACAGGGCGTGACAATGAGCAGTTCTTC. Protein sequence: CASSRGTGRDNEQFF.

This clonotype was recorded many times. This chain links TRBV7-9 with TRBJ2-3; a weak D match, TRBD1 (5 bases). The CDR3 runs 13 residues. Germline loops: CDR1 SEHNR, CDR2 FQNEAQ (reference sequence). Trimming removed 5 bases from V and 5 bases from J, with 11 bases in between. The CDR3 reads CASSPYDRDTQYF. Written as DNA, the CDR3 is TGTGCCAGCAGCCCTTACGACAGAGATACGCAGTATTTT.

The chain couples TRBV24-1 to TRBJ2-5; D may be TRBD1 or TRBD2 (6 bases each). V dropped 3 bases and J dropped 9 bases, with 10 bases sitting between them. The CDR3 loop spans 12 amino acids. CDR1 and CDR2 (germline): KGHDR, SFDVKD. The CDR3: CATSDLRGPQYF. CDR3 sequence (DNA): TGTGCCACCAGTGATCTCCGGGGGCCCCAGTACTTC.

CDR3 residues: CASTQLAGGPNEQFF. CDR3 in DNA: TGTGCCAGCACTCAACTAGCGGGGGGCCCGAATGAGCAGTTCTTC. The chain uses TRBV7-9 and TRBJ2-1, with 12 bases fitting TRBD2. Germline CDR1 and CDR2: SEHNR and FQNEAQ (reference sequence). The CDR3 is made up of 15 amino acids. The V segment lost 7 bases and the J segment 7 bases; nucleotides outside the gene matches: 8.

V gene TRBV7-3 combines with J gene TRBJ1-2; D perhaps matches TRBD1 (5 bases). There are 18 residues in the CDR3. Germline CDR1 reads SGHTA; CDR2 reads FQGTGA. V lost 5 bases to trimming and J lost 6 bases, with 28 bases between them. CDR3 nucleotide sequence: TGTGCCAGCAGCCCGTCAACGGGACTAGCGAAGAGGGTCGATGGCTACACCTTC. Translated, it gives CASSPSTGLAKRVDGYTF. The full variable domain, completed using reference TRBV7-3 and TRBJ1-2, is GAGVSQTPSNKVTEKGKYVELRCDPISGHTALYWYRQSLGQGPEFLIYFQGTGAADDSGLPNDRFFAVRPEGSVSTLKIQRTERGDSAVYLCASSPSTGLAKRVDGYTFGSGTRLTVV.

This clonotype came up many times. The genes are TRBV7-2 and TRBJ1-6; no definite D call. The length of the CDR3 is 18 residues. Trimming took 5 bases from V and 5 from J, leaving 22 bases between them. From germline, CDR1 is SGHTA and CDR2 FQGNSA. CDR3: CASSTYPLRAGNNSPLHF. CDR3 DNA: TGTGCCAGCAGCACCTACCCCTTACGGGCTGGCAATAATTCACCCCTCCACTTT.

This clonotype was counted ten times or more. The J gene is TRBJ2-1, the V gene TRBV3-1, with a tentative D call TRBD2 (6 bases). There are 13 residues in the CDR3. The ends were cut back, 7 bases at V and 3 bases at J, with 10 bases in the middle. From germline, CDR1 is LGHDT and CDR2 YNNKEL (reference sequence). CDR3 region: CASNGEDYNEQFF. In DNA form, the CDR3 reads TGTGCCAGCAACGGGGAGGACTACAATGAGCAGTTCTTC.

There are many counts of this clonotype. V gene TRBV6-2 or TRBV6-3 combines with J gene TRBJ2-7, with D perhaps matching TRBD1 (5 bases). Germline lookup yields CDR1 MNHEY and CDR2 SVGEGT. CDR3 size: 16 residues. Deletions cut 7 bases from V and 1 base from J, with 20 bases between. CDR3: CASTGRRTRGSYEQYF. Here the CDR3 DNA reads TGTGCCAGCACCGGCAGAAGGACACGCGGTTCCTACGAGCAGTACTTC.

Many counts were recorded for this clonotype. V and J are TRBV7-9 and TRBJ2-3, with 7 bases matching TRBD2. Per germline, CDR1 SEHNR and CDR2 FQNEAQ (reference sequence). V shed 5 bases, J shed 2 bases, and the junction held 16 bases outside the gene matches. This CDR3 has 18 residues. The CDR3 bases are TGTGCCAGCAGCCCCCAGGCGGGCGGGAGTCAAATCACAGATACGCAGTATTTT. Translating it yields CASSPQAGGSQITDTQYF.

Here the CDR3 reads CASSWDHNRYNEQFF. The CDR3 bases are TGCGCCAGCAGCTGGGATCATAACCGCTACAATGAGCAGTTCTTC. The chain carries TRBV5-1 and TRBJ2-1; D remains unclear. CDR1 and CDR2 from the germline V gene are SGHRS and YFSETQ. V lost 3 bases and J lost 3, with 13 bases in between. This CDR3 contains 15 residues.

The chain couples TRBV5-6 to TRBJ2-3, with 10 bases fitting TRBD2. Germline CDR1 is SGHDT and CDR2 is YYEEEE. Trimming took 3 bases from V and 1 from J; bases not matched to a gene: 2. The CDR3 sequence is 15 residues long. DNA for the CDR3: TGTGCCAGCAGCTGGGGGACTAGCGGCACAGATACGCAGTATTTT. Translating it yields CASSWGTSGTDTQYF.

The chain joins TRBV20-1 to TRBJ1-2; D call uncertain. The germline CDR1 and CDR2 sequences are DFQATT and SNEGSKA (reference sequence). This CDR3 has 13 amino acids. Trimming shortened V by 1 base and J by 3 bases, and 9 bases separated the two germline ends. CDR3 protein: CSARAHGYYGYTF. CDR3 bases: TGCAGTGCTAGAGCTCACGGATACTATGGCTACACCTTC.